The present T cell receptor (beta chain) was sequenced within a study of T-cell memory formation after mild COVID-19. Study results and caveats: Contracting clones from day 15 to 85 showed balanced CD4/CD8; later expanders favored CD4+. CD8+ contracting clones occupied EMRA, while CD4+ ones occupied mainly CM and EM.

In germline, CDR1 is MNHEY, CDR2 SMNVEV (reference sequence). The V gene lost 5 bases and the J gene lost 6 bases, with 8 bases spanning the gap. The CDR3 runs to 12 residues. A few counts support this clonotype. Its target is unknown. TCRdb passed the 5' RACE reads through MiXCR, listing each CDR3 protein once. This table holds hundreds of thousands of distinct CDR3 sequences, around 27% found once. Sequenced input: PBMCs or a T cell subset sorted from them (not recorded which). The chain recombines TRBV27 with TRBJ1-5; no definite D call. The source of this sequence is an adult woman who had mild COVID-19 (a few samples of this study predate the infection). Cell type and time point are not known. The CDR3 coding sequence is TGTGCCAGCAGTCATATTGGTCAGCCCCAGCATTTT. Its translation: CASSHIGQPQHF.